This entry lists 31 T cell receptor beta chains sequenced from one sample in a study of shared clonotypes between healthy human individuals. CD45RO-negative CD8 cells positively selected for CCR7 made up the naive population, which excluded terminally differentiated effector memory CD45RA+ cells. The repertoire was sequenced with immunoSEQ multiplex PCR; TCRdb's copy has only in-frame clones and lacks some. The sample comprises about 2.1 million clones, about 92% of which are singletons, and more than 1.5% rests with the top ten. The sequenced material came from naive CD8+ T cells from PBMCs. The receptor source for this set is a man aged 18-30 years in good health. Some clones in this sample may be carry-over from other donors' samples.

The chain recombines TRBV6-1 with TRBJ1-1, with TRBD1 matching over 7 bases. CDR1 is MNHNS, CDR2 SASEGT, per germline. V trimming: 2 bases; J trimming: 1 base; junction bases outside the gene matches: 1. The CDR3 is 14 amino acids. In DNA, the CDR3 is TGTGCCAGCAGTGAACGGGACAGGAACACTGAAGCTTTCTTT. Its translation is CASSERDRNTEAFF.

This clone was picked up one time. The V and J genes are TRBV9 and TRBJ2-3, with D hard to call. The germline V gene encodes CDR1 SGDLS and CDR2 YYNGEE. This CDR3 spans 13 amino acids. V shed 0 bases and J shed 5 bases, with 7 bases lying between them. This CDR3 reads CASSVELQDTQYF. In DNA form, the CDR3 reads TGTGCCAGCAGCGTAGAGCTTCAAGATACGCAGTATTTT.

Regarding this clone: Other DNA variants within this sample encode the same CDR3. In DNA form, the CDR3 reads TGTGCGAGCGGGGACAATGAGCAGTTCTTC. It codes for CASGDNEQFF. The genes are TRBV7-9 and TRBJ2-1, with 7 nucleotides matching TRBD2. The germline CDR1 and CDR2 sequences are SEHNR and FQNEAQ (reference sequence). This CDR3 contains 10 residues.

The gene calls are TRBV9 and TRBJ2-5, with D hard to call. Germline CDR1 is SGDLS and CDR2 is YYNGEE. This CDR3 region has 13 residues. The V end lost 4 bases, the J end lost 5 bases, and 12 bases lay between the germline ends. The CDR3 coding sequence is TGTGCCAGCAGCCTCCGATGGGATGAGACCCAGTACTTC. Translated, it gives CASSLRWDETQYF.

The V and J genes are TRBV7-9 and TRBJ2-7, with TRBD2 identical over 7 bases. The ends lost 1 base at V and 2 bases at J; junction bases unmatched: 2. CDR1 and CDR2 (germline): SEHNR, FQNEAQ (reference sequence). This CDR3 region has 14 residues. For the CDR3, the DNA is TGTGCCAGCAGCTTAGGACTAGCAACCTACGAGCAGTACTTC. Encoded protein: CASSLGLATYEQYF.

The genes are TRBV7-9 and TRBJ2-3, with TRBD1 matching 7 bases. CDR1 and CDR2 from the germline V gene are SEHNR and FQNEAQ (reference sequence). Germline trimming cut 5 bases from V and 1 base from J; bases unmatched to any gene: 12. CDR3 length equals 17 residues. The CDR3 spells CASSLRGDRAGTDTQYF. Here the CDR3 DNA reads TGTGCCAGCAGCCTAAGAGGTGACAGGGCCGGCACAGATACGCAGTATTTT.

As regards this clone: The same CDR3 is also encoded by other DNA sequences in this sample. The chain employs TRBV7-9 and TRBJ2-7; no definite D call. The CDR3 runs 12 residues. Germline V gene data show CDR1 as SEHNR and CDR2 as FQNEAQ (reference sequence). V gave up 2 bases and J gave up 5 bases, with 7 bases separating them. CDR3 sequence reads: CASSLPGNEQYF. CDR3 nucleotides: TGTGCCAGCAGCTTACCCGGAAACGAGCAGTACTTC.

This chain uses TRBV19 with TRBJ1-2; D gene unclear. The CDR3 is made up of 12 amino acids. The V gene lost 3 bases and the J gene lost 8 bases, with 10 bases spanning the gap. Germline V gene lookup returns CDR1 LNHDA and CDR2 SQIVND (reference sequence). CDR3 in DNA: TGTGCCAGTAGTATCCCCTTATTCGGCTACACCTTC. Translated, it gives CASSIPLFGYTF.

Points on this clone: Distinct nucleotide sequences in the sample also encode this CDR3. The rearrangement joins TRBV4-1 to TRBJ2-7; D is uncertain. The germline V gene has CDR1 MGHRA and CDR2 YSYEKL. V was shortened by 0 bases and J by 3 bases, with 3 bases between the two germline ends. This CDR3 has 12 residues. This CDR3 is CASSQDYYEQYF. CDR3 nucleotide sequence: TGCGCCAGCAGCCAAGATTACTACGAGCAGTACTTC.

V gene TRBV10-3 combines with J gene TRBJ2-7, with 11 bases that match TRBD1. V trimming: 6 bases; J trimming: 4 bases; junction bases outside the gene matches: 2. The CDR3 extends over 13 amino acids. The germline V gene encodes CDR1 ENHRY and CDR2 SYGVKD. CDR3 DNA sequence: TGTGCCATCAGGGACAGGGGGCGATACGAGCAGTACTTC. Translated: CAIRDRGRYEQYF.

This clone showed up just once. The V call is TRBV27, the J call TRBJ1-5; weak D call: TRBD1 (5 bases). V was pared by 3 bases and J by 5 bases, with 11 bases between. This CDR3 comprises 14 residues. Germline V gives CDR1 MNHEY, CDR2 SMNVEV (reference sequence). CDR3 in DNA: TGTGCCAGCAGTTTTCAGGGAGGTCATCAGCCCCAGCATTTT. It codes for CASSFQGGHQPQHF.

The V gene is TRBV28, the J gene TRBJ1-3; 10 bases agree with TRBD1. V trimming: 5 bases; J trimming: 3 bases; junction bases outside the gene matches: 7. This CDR3 region has 16 residues. Looked up from germline, CDR1 is MDHEN and CDR2 is SYDVKM. CDR3 nucleotide sequence: TGTGCCAGCAGTCCCCGGACAGGGGGTTTTGGAAACACCATATATTTT. Its protein is CASSPRTGGFGNTIYF.

The V call is TRBV7-8, the J call TRBJ1-1; D remains ambiguous. Germline CDR1 reads SGHVS; CDR2 reads FQNEAQ. Trimming stripped 1 base from V and 5 bases from J, with 11 bases between. This CDR3 has 14 amino acids. The CDR3 loop is CASSLDMGFTEAFF. CDR3 coding DNA: TGTGCCAGCAGCTTAGACATGGGGTTTACTGAAGCTTTCTTT.

The chain uses TRBV5-6 and TRBJ2-7; tentatively, D is TRBD1 (5 bases). Germline V gene data show CDR1 as SGHDT and CDR2 as YYEEEE. This CDR3 spans 13 amino acids. V dropped 0 bases and J dropped 6 bases, with 10 bases sitting between them. The CDR3 sequence is CASSLAVGREQYF. The CDR3 DNA reads as TGTGCCAGCAGCTTGGCCGTGGGGCGCGAGCAGTACTTC.

The chain is built from TRBV30 and TRBJ2-3; 11 nucleotides agree with TRBD2. V lost 1 base, J lost 1 base, and 10 bases stayed unmatched. In germline, CDR1 is GTSNPN, CDR2 SVGIG (reference sequence). The CDR3 spans 18 residues. The CDR3 region is CAWSASLSGRAGTDTQYF. The CDR3 nucleotides read TGTGCCTGGAGTGCAAGCCTTAGCGGGAGGGCCGGCACAGATACGCAGTATTTT.

The rearrangement joins TRBV27 to TRBJ2-1; 12 positions match TRBD2. V lost 6 bases and J lost 6; bases outside the gene matches: 12. This CDR3 is 17 amino acids long. Germline-derived CDR1 and CDR2 are MNHEY and SMNVEV (reference sequence). CDR3 protein: CASSWRLAGGPFNEQFF. The CDR3 nucleotides read TGTGCCAGCAGCTGGAGGCTAGCGGGAGGGCCGTTCAATGAGCAGTTCTTC.

The rearrangement uses TRBV25-1 and TRBJ2-1; D is ambiguous. Between the trimmed V and J ends, which lost 2 bases and 10 bases, there was a span of 9 bases. CDR1 MGHDK and CDR2 SYGVNS come from the germline V gene. This CDR3 spans 12 amino acids. The CDR3 nucleotides read TGTGCCAGCAGTGAAGGGTTTGGGGAGCAGTTCTTC. Protein product: CASSEGFGEQFF.

The V gene is TRBV28, the J gene TRBJ2-7; TRBD1 aligns across 8 bases. The V and J ends lost 4 bases and 6 bases, in that order; junction bases with no gene match: 5. Germline values: CDR1 MDHEN, CDR2 SYDVKM. The CDR3 is made up of 13 amino acids. DNA of the CDR3: TGTGCCAGCAGTTGGACAGGGCCCAGCGAGCAGTACTTC. It encodes CASSWTGPSEQYF. The full variable domain, with the rest looked up from reference TRBV28 and TRBJ2-7, is DVKVTQSSRYLVKRTGEKVFLECVQDMDHENMFWYRQDPGLGLRLIYFSYDVKMKEKGDIPEGYSVSREKKERFSLILESASTNQTSMYLCASSWTGPSEQYFGPGTRLTVT.

The rearrangement joins TRBV10-3 to TRBJ2-2; TRBD2 agrees at 9 bases. Germline V gene data show CDR1 as ENHRY and CDR2 as SYGVKD. The CDR3 consists of 17 residues. The trim removed 0 bases at V and 1 base at J, leaving 3 bases unmatched. The chain's CDR3 is CAISESLAGWNTGELFF. As DNA, the CDR3 is TGTGCCATCAGTGAGTCGCTAGCGGGATGGAACACCGGGGAGCTGTTTTTT.

This rearrangement joins TRBV30 to TRBJ1-5; TRBD1 aligns across 7 bases. The junction had 7 bases not matched to a gene; V was cut back by 2 bases and J by 0 bases. Germline lookup yields CDR1 GTSNPN and CDR2 SVGIG (reference sequence). The CDR3 has 16 residues. CDR3 protein: CAWSPGTVNSNQPQHF. The CDR3 DNA follows: TGTGCCTGGAGTCCCGGGACAGTAAATAGCAATCAGCCCCAGCATTTT.

This clone appeared a few times. Other DNA sequences in the same sample also yield this CDR3. This CDR3 is CASSYGGEQYF. The CDR3 DNA is TGTGCCAGCAGTTACGGGGGCGAGCAGTACTTC. V and J are TRBV6-5 and TRBJ2-7; either TRBD1 or TRBD2 may supply D (5 bases each). Germline CDR1 and CDR2: MNHEY and SVGAGI. Trimming left V 2 bases short and J 6 bases short, with 5 bases between. This CDR3 region has 11 residues.

This clone was found a few times. The rearrangement joins TRBV2 to TRBJ2-5; D may be TRBD1 (6 bases). V lost 6 bases and J 4 bases, leaving 21 bases between the germline ends. CDR1 and CDR2 from the germline V gene are SNHLY and FYNNEI. The CDR3 is 16 amino acids. The CDR3 DNA reads TGTGCCAGCAGAGCCCTCGGGCAGGGGCTTGGAGAGACCCAGTACTTC. Protein product: CASRALGQGLGETQYF.

This clone appeared once. The genes are TRBV10-3 and TRBJ1-1; 10 nucleotides agree with TRBD1. The CDR3 runs to 14 residues. Trimming removed 11 bases from V and 1 base from J; junction bases left unmatched: 7. Germline V gene sequence: CDR1 ENHRY, CDR2 SYGVKD. CDR3 in DNA: TGTGCCTCCGGGACAGGGGATACGAACACTGAAGCTTTCTTT. Encoded protein: CASGTGDTNTEAFF.

This chain connects TRBV28 to TRBJ2-1; 7 bases are a match to TRBD2. The germline V gene encodes CDR1 MDHEN and CDR2 SYDVKM. This CDR3 has 16 amino acids. J was trimmed by 3 bases and V by 4 bases; bases with no gene match: 9. CDR3 sequence: CASSWGGLGGYNEQFF. The CDR3, as DNA: TGTGCCAGCAGTTGGGGAGGGCTGGGGGGCTACAATGAGCAGTTCTTC.

Notes on this clone: At the DNA level, this CDR3 is encoded by other sequences in the same sample as well. The chain has TRBV15 and TRBJ2-7; TRBD2 matches 8 bases. There are 14 residues in the CDR3. Per the germline V gene, CDR1 is LNHNV and CDR2 is YYDKDF (reference sequence). J lost 3 bases, V lost 0 bases, and 1 base had no gene match. The CDR3 DNA reads TGTGCCACCAGCAGAGATCGGGGGGGCTACGAGCAGTACTTC. Translated: CATSRDRGGYEQYF.

The genes are TRBV4-3 and TRBJ2-7; D not certain. The germline CDR1 and CDR2 sequences are LGHNA and YSLEER. Trimming removed 0 bases from V and 3 bases from J, with 9 bases in between. The CDR3 spans 14 residues. This CDR3 is CASSQETESYEQYF. The CDR3 nucleotides read TGCGCCAGCAGCCAAGAGACGGAAAGCTACGAGCAGTACTTC.

The chain uses TRBV10-3 and TRBJ1-2; 10 bases map to TRBD1. Losses at the gene ends were 10 bases for V and 7 bases for J; bases not matched to a gene: 12. This CDR3 has 14 residues. The germline V gene encodes CDR1 ENHRY and CDR2 SYGVKD. CDR3 DNA: TGTGCCACGACCTACGGGACAGGGGTGGCTGGCTACACCTTC. It codes for CATTYGTGVAGYTF.

V usage is TRBV27 and J usage is TRBJ2-4, with D possibly matching TRBD2 (6 bases). CDR1 is MNHEY and CDR2 is SMNVEV in the germline V gene (reference sequence). Trimming took 0 bases from V and 7 from J, leaving 16 bases between them. This CDR3 comprises 16 residues. The CDR3 coding sequence is TGTGCCAGCAGTTTATCGCGCGGGACCCCGTCGAACATTCAGTACTTC. Translated, it gives CASSLSRGTPSNIQYF.

A single count supports this clone. The rearrangement joins TRBV13 to TRBJ2-7, with a weak D call TRBD2 (5 bases). The length of the CDR3 is 13 residues. Per germline, CDR1 PRHDT and CDR2 FYEKMQ (reference sequence). The V gene lost 5 bases and the J gene lost 4 bases, with 12 bases spanning the gap. The CDR3 nucleotides read TGTGCCAGCAGCCCCCCAACGGGATACGAGCAGTACTTC. Translated, it gives CASSPPTGYEQYF.

V is TRBV21-1 and J is TRBJ1-5; TRBD1 is the table's D call and was not checked against the DNA. TRBV21-1 is an annotated pseudogene. CDR3 length: 16 amino acids. The CDR3 bases are TGTGCCAGCAGCAAAGGAGGGCAGGGGGCCGCTCAGCCCCAGCATTTT. Protein sequence: CASSKGGQGAAQPQHF.

V is TRBV6-5 and J is TRBJ2-3, with D possibly TRBD2 on 6 matching bases. The CDR3 is 13 amino acids. Germline lookup yields CDR1 MNHEY and CDR2 SVGAGI. Trimming pared 4 bases from V and 3 bases from J, leaving 8 bases between. The DNA of the CDR3 is TGTGCCAGCAGTTGGGGACTTACAGATACGCAGTATTTT. Protein sequence: CASSWGLTDTQYF.